The T cell receptor (beta chain) described here comes from a study of OX40 agonist ivuxolimab in advanced cancers. CDR3 length: 15 residues. The junction had 1 base not matched to a gene; V was cut back by 3 bases and J by 3 bases. Looked up from germline, CDR1 is SGHNT and CDR2 is YENEEA. Method: immunoSEQ multiplex PCR; TCRdb's copy keeps in-frame clones and lacks some. The data show 50,000 to 65,000 clones, 75% to 90% seen once. The gene calls are TRBV11-3 and TRBJ2-2; 10 nucleotides align to TRBD1. The material was CD4+ or CD8+ T cells sorted from blood, obtained in a trial of the OX40 agonist ivuxolimab. This clonotype was sampled from an adult with an advanced solid tumor such as melanoma, head and neck, liver or kidney cancer. In DNA, the CDR3 is TGTGCCAGCAGCTTGACAGGGGGCGACACCGGGGAGCTGTTTTTT. Protein product: CASSLTGGDTGELFF.